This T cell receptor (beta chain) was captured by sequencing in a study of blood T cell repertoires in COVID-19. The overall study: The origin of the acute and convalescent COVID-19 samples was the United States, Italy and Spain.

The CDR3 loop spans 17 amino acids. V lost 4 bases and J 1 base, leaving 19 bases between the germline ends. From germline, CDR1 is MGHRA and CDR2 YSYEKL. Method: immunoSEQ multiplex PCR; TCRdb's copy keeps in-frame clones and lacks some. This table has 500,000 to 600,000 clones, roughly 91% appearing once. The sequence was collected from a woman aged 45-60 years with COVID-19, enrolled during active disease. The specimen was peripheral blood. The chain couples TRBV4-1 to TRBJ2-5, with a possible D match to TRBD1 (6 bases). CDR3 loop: CASSLLPGHLPQETQYF. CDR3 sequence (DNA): TGCGCCAGCAGCCTCTTACCGGGACACCTTCCCCAAGAGACCCAGTACTTC.